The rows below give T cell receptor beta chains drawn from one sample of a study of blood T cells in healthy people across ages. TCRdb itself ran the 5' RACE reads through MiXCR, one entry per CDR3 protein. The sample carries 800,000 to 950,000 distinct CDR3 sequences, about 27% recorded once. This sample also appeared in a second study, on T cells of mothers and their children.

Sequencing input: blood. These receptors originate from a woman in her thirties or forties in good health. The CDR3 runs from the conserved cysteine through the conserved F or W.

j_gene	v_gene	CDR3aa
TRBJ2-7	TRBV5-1	CASRRTGDIYEQYF
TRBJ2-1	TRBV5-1	CASSPLAGNRGNEQFF
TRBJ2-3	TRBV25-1	CASSELPGTGLPDTQYF
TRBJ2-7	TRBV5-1	CASSLGQGIAEEQYF
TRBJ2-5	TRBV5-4	CASSRTDQETQYF
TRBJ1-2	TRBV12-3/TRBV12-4	CASSPAGTGVEANYGYTF
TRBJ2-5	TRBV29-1	CSVGNDEQYF
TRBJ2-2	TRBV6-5	CASRRTGSRSGELFF
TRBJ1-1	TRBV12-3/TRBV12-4	CASRGLGETRTAYEAFF
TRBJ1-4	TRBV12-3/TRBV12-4	CASSKTGANEKLFF
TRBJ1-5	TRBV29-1	CSAGTPEGDQPQHF
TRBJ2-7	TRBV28	CASSLSRLHYEQYF
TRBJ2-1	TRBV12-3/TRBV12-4	CASRPPSGSSYNEQFF
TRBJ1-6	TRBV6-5	CASSYGKGGNNSPLHF
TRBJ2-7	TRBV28	CATITSGSSYEQYF
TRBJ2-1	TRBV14	CASSRARGGATNEQFF
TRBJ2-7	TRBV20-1	CSVTDGPYEQYF